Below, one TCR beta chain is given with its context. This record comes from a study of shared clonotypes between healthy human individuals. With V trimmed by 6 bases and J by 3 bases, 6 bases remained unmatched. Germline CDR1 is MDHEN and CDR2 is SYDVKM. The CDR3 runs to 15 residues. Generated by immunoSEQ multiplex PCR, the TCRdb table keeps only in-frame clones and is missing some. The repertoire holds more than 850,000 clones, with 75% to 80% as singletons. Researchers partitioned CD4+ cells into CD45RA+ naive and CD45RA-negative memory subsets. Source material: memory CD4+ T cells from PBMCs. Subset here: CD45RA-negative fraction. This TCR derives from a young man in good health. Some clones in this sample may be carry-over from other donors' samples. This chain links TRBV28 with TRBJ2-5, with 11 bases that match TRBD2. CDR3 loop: CASRLQLAGEETQYF. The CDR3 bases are TGTGCCAGCAGGCTTCAACTAGCGGGGGAAGAGACCCAGTACTTC.